This TCR beta chain was found in a study of shared clonotypes between healthy human individuals. Study-wide points: A limitation of the genetic and exposure-history diversity represented arose from few donors.

In regard to this clone: Antigen specificity is unknown.

Only in-frame clones appear in the TCRdb table, and some are missing; sequencing was by immunoSEQ multiplex PCR. This table holds around 2,000,000 clones, about 92% found once. CDR1 and CDR2 from the germline V gene are MNHEY and SMNVEV (reference sequence). J was trimmed by 0 bases and V by 6 bases; bases with no gene match: 8. This CDR3 has 17 amino acids. CD45RO negativity and positive selection for CCR7 defined naive CD8 cells, a population that excluded terminally differentiated effector memory CD45RA+ cells. The source of this sequence is a man aged 18 to 30 in good health. Some clones in this sample may be carry-over from other donors' samples. The V and J genes are TRBV27 and TRBJ1-3; 10 bases line up with TRBD1. The sequenced material came from naive CD8+ T cells from PBMCs. The DNA of the CDR3 is TGTGCCAGCAGCCCCCTTAGGACAGGGGGCTCTGGAAACACCATATATTTT. Protein product: CASSPLRTGGSGNTIYF.